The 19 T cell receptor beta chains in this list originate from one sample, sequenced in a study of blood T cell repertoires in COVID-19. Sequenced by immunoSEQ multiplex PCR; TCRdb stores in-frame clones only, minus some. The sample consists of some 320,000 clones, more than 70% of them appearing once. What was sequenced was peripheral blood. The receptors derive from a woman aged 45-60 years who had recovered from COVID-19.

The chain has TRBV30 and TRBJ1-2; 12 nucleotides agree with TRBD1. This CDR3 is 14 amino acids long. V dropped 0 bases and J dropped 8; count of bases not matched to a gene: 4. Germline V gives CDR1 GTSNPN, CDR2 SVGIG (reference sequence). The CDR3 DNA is TGTGCCTGGAGTGTACTGGGGACAGGGGGCGGCTACACCTTC. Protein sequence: CAWSVLGTGGGYTF. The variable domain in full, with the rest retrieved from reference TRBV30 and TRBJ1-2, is SQTIHQWPATLVQPVGSPLSLECTVEGTSNPNLYWYRQAAGRGLQLLFYSVGIGQISSEVPQNLSASRPQDRQFILSSKKLLLSDSGFYLCAWSVLGTGGGYTFGSGTRLTVV.

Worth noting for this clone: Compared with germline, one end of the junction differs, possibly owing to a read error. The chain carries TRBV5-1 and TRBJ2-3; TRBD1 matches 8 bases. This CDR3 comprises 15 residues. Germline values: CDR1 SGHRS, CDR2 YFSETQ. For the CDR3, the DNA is TGCACCAGCAGCTTAGGGCAGGGGGCTGACGGTACGCAGTATTTT. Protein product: CTSSLGQGADGTQYF.

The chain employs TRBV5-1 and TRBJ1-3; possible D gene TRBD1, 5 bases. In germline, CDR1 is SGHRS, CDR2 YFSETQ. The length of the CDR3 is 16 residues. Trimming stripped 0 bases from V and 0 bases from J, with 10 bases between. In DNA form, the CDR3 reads TGCGCCAGCAGCTTGGGTCCCGACAGCTCTGGAAACACCATATATTTT. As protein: CASSLGPDSSGNTIYF.

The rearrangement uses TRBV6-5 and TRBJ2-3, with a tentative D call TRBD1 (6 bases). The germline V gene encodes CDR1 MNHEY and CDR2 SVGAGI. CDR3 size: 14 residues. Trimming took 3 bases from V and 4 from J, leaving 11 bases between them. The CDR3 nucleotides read TGTGCCAGCAGTTATTCCCGACAGGCAGATACGCAGTATTTT. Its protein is CASSYSRQADTQYF.

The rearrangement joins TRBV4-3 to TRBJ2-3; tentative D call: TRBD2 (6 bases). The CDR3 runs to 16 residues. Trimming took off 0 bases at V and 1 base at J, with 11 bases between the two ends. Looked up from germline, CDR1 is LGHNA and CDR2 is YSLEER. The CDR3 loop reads CASSQDPAGRTDTQYF. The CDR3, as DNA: TGCGCCAGCAGCCAAGATCCCGCGGGACGCACAGATACGCAGTATTTT.

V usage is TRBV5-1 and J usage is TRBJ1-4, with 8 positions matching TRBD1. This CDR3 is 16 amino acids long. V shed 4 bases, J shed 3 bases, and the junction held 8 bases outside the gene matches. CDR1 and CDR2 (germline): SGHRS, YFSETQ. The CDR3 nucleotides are TGCGCCAGCAGCGTCTTACAGGGGGGGCCTAATGAAAAACTGTTTTTT. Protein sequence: CASSVLQGGPNEKLFF.

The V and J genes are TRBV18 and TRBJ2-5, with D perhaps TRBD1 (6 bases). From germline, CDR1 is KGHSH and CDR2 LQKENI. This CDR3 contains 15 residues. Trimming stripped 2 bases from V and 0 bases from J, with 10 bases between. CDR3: CASSPRDNDQETQYF. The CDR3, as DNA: TGTGCCAGCTCACCAAGGGACAACGACCAAGAGACCCAGTACTTC.

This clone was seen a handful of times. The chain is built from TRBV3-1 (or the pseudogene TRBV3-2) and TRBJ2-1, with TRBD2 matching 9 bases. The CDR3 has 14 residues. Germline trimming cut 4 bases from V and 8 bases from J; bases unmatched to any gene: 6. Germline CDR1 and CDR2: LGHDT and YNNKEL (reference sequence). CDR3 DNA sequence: TGTGCCAGCAGCCGGCTAGCGGGGTTCGATGAGCAGTTCTTC. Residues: CASSRLAGFDEQFF.

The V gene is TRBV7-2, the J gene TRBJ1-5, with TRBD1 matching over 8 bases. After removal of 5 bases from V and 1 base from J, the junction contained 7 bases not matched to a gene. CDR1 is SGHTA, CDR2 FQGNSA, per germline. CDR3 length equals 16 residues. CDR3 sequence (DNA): TGTGCCAGCAGCGCCTCGACAGGGGTGAGCAATCAGCCCCAGCATTTT. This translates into CASSASTGVSNQPQHF. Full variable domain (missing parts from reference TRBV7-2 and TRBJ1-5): GAGVSQSPSNKVTEKGKDVELRCDPISGHTALYWYRQSLGQGLEFLIYFQGNSAPDKSGLPSDRFSAERTGGSVSTLTIQRTQQEDSAVYLCASSASTGVSNQPQHFGDGTRLSIL.

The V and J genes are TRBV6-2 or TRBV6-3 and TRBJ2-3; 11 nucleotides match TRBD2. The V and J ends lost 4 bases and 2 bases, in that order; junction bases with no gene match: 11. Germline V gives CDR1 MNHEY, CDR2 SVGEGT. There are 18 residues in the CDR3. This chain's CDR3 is CASSWSLAGGLTTDTQYF. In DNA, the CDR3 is TGTGCCAGCAGTTGGAGTCTAGCGGGGGGCCTAACCACAGATACGCAGTATTTT.

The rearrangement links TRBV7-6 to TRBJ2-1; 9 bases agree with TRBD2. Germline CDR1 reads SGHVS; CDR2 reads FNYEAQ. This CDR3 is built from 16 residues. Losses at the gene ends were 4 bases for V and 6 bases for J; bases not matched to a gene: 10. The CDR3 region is CASSSGSGLAINEQFF. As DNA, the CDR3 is TGTGCCAGCAGCTCAGGGAGCGGACTAGCGATCAATGAGCAGTTCTTC. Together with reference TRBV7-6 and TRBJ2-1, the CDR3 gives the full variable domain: GAGVSQSPRYKVTKRGQDVALRCDPISGHVSLYWYRQALGQGPEFLTYFNYEAQQDKSGLPNDRFSAERPEGSISTLTIQRTEQRDSAMYRCASSSGSGLAINEQFFGPGTRLTVL.

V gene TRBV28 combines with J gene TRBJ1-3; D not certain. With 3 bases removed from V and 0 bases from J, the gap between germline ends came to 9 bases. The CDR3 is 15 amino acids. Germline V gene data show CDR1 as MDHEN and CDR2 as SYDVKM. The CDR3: CASSFGFRSGNTIYF. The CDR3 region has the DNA TGTGCCAGCAGTTTTGGCTTTCGCTCTGGAAACACCATATATTTT.

The CDR3 spells CASSSPGLVNYEQYF. CDR3 bases: TGTGCCAGCAGTTCACCGGGACTAGTGAACTACGAGCAGTACTTC. V and J are TRBV28 and TRBJ2-7, with TRBD2 identical over 8 bases. Trimming removed 4 bases from V and 3 bases from J; junction bases left unmatched: 8. The CDR3 has 15 amino acids. CDR1 is MDHEN, CDR2 SYDVKM, per germline.

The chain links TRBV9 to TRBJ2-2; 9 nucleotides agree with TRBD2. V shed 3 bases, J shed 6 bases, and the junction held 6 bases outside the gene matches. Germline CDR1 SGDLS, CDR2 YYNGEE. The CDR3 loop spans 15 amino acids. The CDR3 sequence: CASSARTSEAGELFF. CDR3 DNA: TGTGCCAGCAGCGCCCGGACTAGCGAGGCCGGGGAGCTGTTTTTT.

Here the CDR3 DNA reads TGTGCCAGCAGTTCAGGGGGTGGGGGTCAGCCCCAGCATTTT. The encoded protein is CASSSGGGGQPQHF. The chain links TRBV28 to TRBJ1-5, with 7 bases identical to TRBD1. This CDR3 contains 14 residues. The V segment lost 4 bases and the J segment 6 bases; nucleotides outside the gene matches: 6. CDR1 MDHEN and CDR2 SYDVKM come from the germline V gene. Variable domain in full (rest from reference TRBV28 and TRBJ1-5): DVKVTQSSRYLVKRTGEKVFLECVQDMDHENMFWYRQDPGLGLRLIYFSYDVKMKEKGDIPEGYSVSREKKERFSLILESASTNQTSMYLCASSSGGGGQPQHFGDGTRLSIL.

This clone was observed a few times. The CDR3 DNA is TGTGCCAGCAGTCCAGGCTACGAGCAGTACTTC. The encoded protein is CASSPGYEQYF. The chain uses TRBV28 and TRBJ2-7; D remains ambiguous. The germline CDR1 and CDR2 sequences are MDHEN and SYDVKM. The CDR3 consists of 11 residues. Between the trimmed V and J ends, which lost 5 bases and 3 bases, there was a span of 5 bases.

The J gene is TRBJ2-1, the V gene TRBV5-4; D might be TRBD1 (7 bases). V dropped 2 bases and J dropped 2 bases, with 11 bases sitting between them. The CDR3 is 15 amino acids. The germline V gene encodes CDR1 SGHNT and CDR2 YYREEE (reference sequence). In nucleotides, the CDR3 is TGTGCCAGCAGCTTTGGAGGGGGCGCCTACAATGAGCAGTTCTTC. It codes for CASSFGGGAYNEQFF.

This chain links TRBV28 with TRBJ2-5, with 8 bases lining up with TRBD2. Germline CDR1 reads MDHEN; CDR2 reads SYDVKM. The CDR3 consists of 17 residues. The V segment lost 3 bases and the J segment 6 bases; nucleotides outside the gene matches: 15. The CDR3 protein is CASSFSLPGTSSQTQYF. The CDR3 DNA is TGTGCCAGCAGTTTTTCCCTACCCGGGACTAGTTCGCAGACCCAGTACTTC.

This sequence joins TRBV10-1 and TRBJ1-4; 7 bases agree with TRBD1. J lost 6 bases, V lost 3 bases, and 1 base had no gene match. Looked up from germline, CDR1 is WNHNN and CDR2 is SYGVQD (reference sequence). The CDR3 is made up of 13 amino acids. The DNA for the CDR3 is TGCGCCAGCAGTGAACAGGGGCATGAAAAACTGTTTTTT. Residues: CASSEQGHEKLFF.